Following are 9 T cell receptor beta chains from one sample sequenced in a study of control samples from healthy donors and cancer patients. Using immunoSEQ multiplex PCR, the repertoire was profiled, and TCRdb retains in-frame clones only, with some absent. In the table there are some 130,000 clones, about 87% of which are singletons. Input material: blood. The source of these receptors is a man aged 40-50 years in good health.

This chain uses TRBV6-2 or TRBV6-3 with TRBJ2-1; 7 bases map to TRBD1. The CDR3 totals 15 residues. CDR1 and CDR2 (germline): MNHEY, SVGEGT. V lost 2 bases to trimming and J lost 0 bases; unmatched junction nucleotides: 1. CDR3 sequence reads: CASSYQGVSYNEQFF. CDR3 nucleotides: TGTGCCAGCAGTTACCAGGGGGTCTCCTACAATGAGCAGTTCTTC.

This chain links TRBV9 with TRBJ2-6; D call uncertain. Trimming removed 4 bases from V and 0 bases from J, with 14 bases in between. The CDR3 is 17 amino acids. Per the germline V gene, CDR1 is SGDLS and CDR2 is YYNGEE. As DNA, the CDR3 is TGTGCCAGCAGCCTCCTCCCTACTGACTCTGGGGCCAACGTCCTGACTTTC. Protein product: CASSLLPTDSGANVLTF.

This clone was counted between two and nine times. The rearrangement links TRBV7-3 to TRBJ1-1; 7 bases match TRBD1. V was pared by 5 bases and J by 1 base, with 4 bases of the junction left unmatched. This CDR3 spans 14 amino acids. In germline, CDR1 is SGHTA, CDR2 FQGTGA. The CDR3 loop reads CASSRTGGNTEAFF. DNA of the CDR3: TGTGCCAGCAGCCGGACAGGAGGGAACACTGAAGCTTTCTTT.

The V gene is TRBV7-2, the J gene TRBJ1-5, with a weak D call TRBD1 (6 bases). Germline values: CDR1 SGHTA, CDR2 FQGNSA. The V and J ends lost 5 bases and 0 bases respectively, with 11 bases between them. The CDR3 extends over 15 amino acids. CDR3 coding DNA: TGTGCCAGCAGCCCCCAGGGGAATAGCAATCAGCCCCAGCATTTT. Its protein is CASSPQGNSNQPQHF. Variable domain in full (rest from reference TRBV7-2 and TRBJ1-5): GAGVSQSPSNKVTEKGKDVELRCDPISGHTALYWYRQSLGQGLEFLIYFQGNSAPDKSGLPSDRFSAERTGGSVSTLTIQRTQQEDSAVYLCASSPQGNSNQPQHFGDGTRLSIL.

This clone was recorded once. The V gene is TRBV5-1, the J gene TRBJ2-3; the match to TRBD2 covers 10 bases. The germline CDR1 and CDR2 sequences are SGHRS and YFSETQ. The CDR3 is 15 residues long. V was clipped by 2 bases and J by 7 bases; unmatched bases: 7. The CDR3: CASSLAGGPGNTQYF. In DNA, the CDR3 is TGCGCCAGCAGCTTAGCGGGGGGGCCAGGGAATACGCAGTATTTT.

The CDR3 here is CASSQQVQGGPQHF. In DNA form, the CDR3 reads TGTGCCAGCAGCCAACAAGTACAGGGGGGGCCCCAGCATTTT. The rearrangement links TRBV3-1 (or the pseudogene TRBV3-2) to TRBJ1-5; TRBD1 agrees at 8 bases. CDR3 length: 14 amino acids. Germline lookup yields CDR1 LGHDT and CDR2 YNNKEL (reference sequence). Unmatched junction bases numbered 6, after V lost 2 bases and J lost 9 bases.

The V gene is TRBV27, the J gene TRBJ2-7; D not certain. The CDR3 length is 13 residues. Germline CDR1 is MNHEY and CDR2 is SMNVEV (reference sequence). Trimming stripped 6 bases from V and 2 bases from J, with 11 bases between. This chain's CDR3 is CASSKRQPYEQYF. For the CDR3, the DNA is TGTGCCAGCAGCAAACGGCAGCCCTACGAGCAGTACTTC.

CDR3 residues: CASSWDRDRKTNTEAFF. The DNA for the CDR3 is TGTGCCAGCAGCTGGGACCGGGACCGAAAAACTAACACTGAAGCTTTCTTT. The V gene is TRBV7-9, the J gene TRBJ1-1; D possibly corresponds to TRBD1 (5 bases). The CDR3 has 17 amino acids. Germline V gives CDR1 SEHNR, CDR2 FQNEAQ (reference sequence). Trimming took 4 bases from V and 2 from J, leaving 20 bases between them.

V and J are TRBV6-6 and TRBJ1-2; 7 nucleotides align to TRBD1. The V gene's germline CDR1 is MNHNY and CDR2 SVGAGI (reference sequence). The CDR3 loop spans 14 amino acids. The ends lost 7 bases at V and 2 bases at J; junction bases unmatched: 7. CDR3 sequence reads: CASIQGTANYGYTF. The CDR3 DNA is TGTGCCAGCATCCAAGGGACAGCCAACTATGGCTACACCTTC.